Listed here is a single T cell receptor (beta chain). In the authors' workflow: Counts of nucleated cells, estimated from reference gene primer amplification, were obtained. Generated by immunoSEQ multiplex PCR, the TCRdb table keeps only in-frame clones and is missing some. The V and J calls and clone size come from that table; D and trimming were worked out from the DNA. Altogether 200,000 or so clones are present, roughly 80% being singletons, with the ten largest covering roughly 17%. This sample is drawn from a study of blood T cell repertoires in COVID-19. Study-wide context: The analysed material was cDNA or gDNA that came from T cells, B-cell-depleted T cells, or PBMCs.

CDR3 size: 16 residues. Germline lookup yields CDR1 KGHSH and CDR2 LQKENI. The trim removed 0 bases at V and 8 bases at J, leaving 7 bases unmatched. The origin of this receptor is a man aged 55 to 70 with active or convalescent COVID-19. The chain couples TRBV18 to TRBJ2-3, with 11 bases that match TRBD2. What was sequenced was peripheral blood. The CDR3 region is CASSPPMTSGTGTQYF. The CDR3 DNA reads as TGTGCCAGCTCACCACCGATGACTAGCGGGACCGGTACGCAGTATTTT.